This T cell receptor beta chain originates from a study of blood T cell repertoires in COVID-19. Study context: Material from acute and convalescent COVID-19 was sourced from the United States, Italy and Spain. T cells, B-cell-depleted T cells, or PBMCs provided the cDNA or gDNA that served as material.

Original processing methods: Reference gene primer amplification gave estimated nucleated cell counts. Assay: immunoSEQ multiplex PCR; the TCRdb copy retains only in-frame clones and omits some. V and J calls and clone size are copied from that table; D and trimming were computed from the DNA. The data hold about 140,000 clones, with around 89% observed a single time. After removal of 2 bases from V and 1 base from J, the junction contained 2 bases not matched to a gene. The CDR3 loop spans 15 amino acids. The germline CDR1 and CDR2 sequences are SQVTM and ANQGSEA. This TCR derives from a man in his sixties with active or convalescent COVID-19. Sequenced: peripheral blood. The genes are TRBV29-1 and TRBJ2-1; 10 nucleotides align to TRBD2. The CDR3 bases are TGCAGCGTTGAAATAGCGGGAGGTTCCTACAATGAGCAGTTCTTC. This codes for CSVEIAGGSYNEQFF.